The clone carrying this T cell receptor (beta chain) was observed a single time. Its antigen remains unknown. This specimen comes from a study of cytomegalovirus exposure and HLA in healthy donors. Donors showed nominal health when sampled, although they likely had unrecorded immune exposures. Use of 60 Vbeta and 13 Jbeta primers characterized the PCR. Repertoires were generated with immunoSEQ multiplex PCR, while TCRdb's copy carries only in-frame clones and drops some. The table lists 150,000 to 200,000 clones, about 80% of them singletons. The study's findings and limits: There were a few CMV-associated chains whose specificity for CMV antigens was confirmed in vitro. Roughly uniform depth of sequencing across donors was assumed in presence/absence analyses. A prior analysis recorded that most TCR beta V segments were productive about 90% or about 30% of the time.

V shed 4 bases and J shed 1 base, with 18 bases lying between them. Germline V gene lookup returns CDR1 SGHDT and CDR2 YYEEEE. The CDR3 totals 16 residues. The clonotype was recovered from a man aged 35 to 55 in good health and CMV-seropositive. The sequenced sample was PBMCs. The chain links TRBV5-6 to TRBJ2-7, with D possibly TRBD2 on 6 matching bases. CDR3 loop: CASSANLGSPSYEQYF. DNA of the CDR3: TGTGCCAGCAGCGCAAATCTCGGGAGCCCTTCCTACGAGCAGTACTTC.